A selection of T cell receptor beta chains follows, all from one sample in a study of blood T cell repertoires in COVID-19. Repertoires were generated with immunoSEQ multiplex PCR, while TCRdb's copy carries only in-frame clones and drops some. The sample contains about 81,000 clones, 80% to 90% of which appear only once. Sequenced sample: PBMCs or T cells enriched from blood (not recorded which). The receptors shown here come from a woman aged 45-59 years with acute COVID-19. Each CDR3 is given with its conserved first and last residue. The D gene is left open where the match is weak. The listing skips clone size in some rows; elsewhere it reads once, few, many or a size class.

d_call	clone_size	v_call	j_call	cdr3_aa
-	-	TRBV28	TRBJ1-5	CASRRQEVGQPQHF
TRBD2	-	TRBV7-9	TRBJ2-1	CASSFPGGRGDNEQFF
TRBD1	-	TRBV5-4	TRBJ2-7	CASSLGRPRREGAGAYEQYF
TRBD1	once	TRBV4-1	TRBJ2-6	CASSLRTGDSGANVLTF
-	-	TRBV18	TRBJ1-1	CASSPDSGMTEAFF
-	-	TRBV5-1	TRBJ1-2	CASSPGGQGSYGYTF
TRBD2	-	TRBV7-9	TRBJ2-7	CASSLGLAGVSYEQYF
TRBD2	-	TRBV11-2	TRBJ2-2	CASSLRLAGGPNTGELFF
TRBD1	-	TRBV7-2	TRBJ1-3	CASSLVFQGANTIYF
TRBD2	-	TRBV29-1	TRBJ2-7	CSVLRLAGVHYEQYF
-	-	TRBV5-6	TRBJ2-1	CASSFPLADYNEQFF
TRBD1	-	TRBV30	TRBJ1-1	CAWSVQGAEAFF
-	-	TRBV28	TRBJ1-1	CASSLLSTTEAFF
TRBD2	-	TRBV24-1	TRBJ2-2	CATSDHLLAGSGELFF
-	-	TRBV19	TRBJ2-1	CASSVGAGEQFF
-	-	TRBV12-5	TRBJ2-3	CASGLGGGGTDTQYF
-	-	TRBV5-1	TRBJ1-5	CASSLVASGAPQHF
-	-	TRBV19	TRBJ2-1	CASSAGLYNEQFF
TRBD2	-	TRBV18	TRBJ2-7	CASSPRTSGSHDEQYF
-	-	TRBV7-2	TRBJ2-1	CASSLGLQSYNEQFF
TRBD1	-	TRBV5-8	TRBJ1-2	CASSSDRAGERYTF
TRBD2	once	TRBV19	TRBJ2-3	CASKPGLAGTDTQYF
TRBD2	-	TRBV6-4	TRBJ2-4	CATQGWSREGENIQYF
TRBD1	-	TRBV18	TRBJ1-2	CASSLQGGYGYTF
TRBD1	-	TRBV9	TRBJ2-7	CASSAWDRGSYEQYF
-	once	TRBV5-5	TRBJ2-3	CASSWAGESTDTQYF
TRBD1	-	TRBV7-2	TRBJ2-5	CASSLMGTGQETQYF
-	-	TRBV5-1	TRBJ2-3	CASSLGSGPTDTQYF
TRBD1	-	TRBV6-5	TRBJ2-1	CASSLTGDPYNEQFF
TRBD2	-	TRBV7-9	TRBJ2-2	CASSIRAGVNTGELFF
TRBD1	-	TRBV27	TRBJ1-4	CASRKDRAATNEKLFF
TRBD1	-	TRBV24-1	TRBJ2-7	CATSDSGQGSYEQYF
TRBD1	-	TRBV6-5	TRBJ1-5	CASTLDRGNLPQHF
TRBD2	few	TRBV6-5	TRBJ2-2	CASTPTSGPAGELFF
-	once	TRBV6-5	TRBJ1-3	CASSYSSVRSGNTIYF
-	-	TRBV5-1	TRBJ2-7	CASAGTSWAYEQYF
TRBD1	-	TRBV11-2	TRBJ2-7	CASSLGNRGPVYEQYF
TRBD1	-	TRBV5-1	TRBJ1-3	CASSLTGDTGNTIYF
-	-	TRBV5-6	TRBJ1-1	CASSPGGGRAFF
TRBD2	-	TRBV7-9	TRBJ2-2	CASSSGLAGKNTGELFF
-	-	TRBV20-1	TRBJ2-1	CSARSGYEQFF
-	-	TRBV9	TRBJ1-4	CASSVGPANEKLFF
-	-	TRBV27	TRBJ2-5	CASSLLAQETQYF